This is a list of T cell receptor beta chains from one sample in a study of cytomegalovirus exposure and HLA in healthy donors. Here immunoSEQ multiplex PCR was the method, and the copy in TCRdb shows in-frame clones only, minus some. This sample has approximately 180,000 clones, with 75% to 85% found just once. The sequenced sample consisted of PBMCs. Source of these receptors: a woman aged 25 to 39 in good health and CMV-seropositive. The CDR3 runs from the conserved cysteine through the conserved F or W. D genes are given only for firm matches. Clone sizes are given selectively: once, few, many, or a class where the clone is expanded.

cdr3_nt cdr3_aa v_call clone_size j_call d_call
TGTGCCAGCAGTCCGGGACAGGGGAGGGAGACCCAGTACTTC CASSPGQGRETQYF TRBV27 - TRBJ2-5 TRBD1
TGTGCCAGCAGTAGACCTGGGGAGGTGAACACTGAAGCTTTCTTT CASSRPGEVNTEAFF TRBV25-1 - TRBJ1-1 -
TGTGCCAGCAGTTTAGGCAGGGGATTCGCCGAGCAGTACTTC CASSLGRGFAEQYF TRBV28 - TRBJ2-7 -
TGTGCCAGCAGTTTACCCGGAGGCGAGCAGTACTTC CASSLPGGEQYF TRBV27 - TRBJ2-7 -
TGTGCCAGCAGCTTAACTGAGGGCTACACCTTC CASSLTEGYTF TRBV7-8 - TRBJ1-2 -
TGCGCCAGCAGCTTCACCCCGCAGGGGGGAAATGAAAAACTGTTTTTT CASSFTPQGGNEKLFF TRBV5-1 - TRBJ1-4 TRBD1
TGTGCCAGCAGCTCGGGACTACTCACAGATACGCAGTATTTT CASSSGLLTDTQYF TRBV11-2 - TRBJ2-3 TRBD2
TGCAGCGTTGTTTCCGTCCAAGAGACCCAGTACTTC CSVVSVQETQYF TRBV29-1 - TRBJ2-5 -
TGTGCCAGCAGCTGGGGGGGGAACAAAAACATTCAGTACTTC CASSWGGNKNIQYF TRBV7-2 few TRBJ2-4 TRBD2
TGTGCCAGCAGCTTGGCTTCCTACGCGGGGCAGCCCCAGCATTTT CASSLASYAGQPQHF TRBV5-8 - TRBJ1-5 -
TGTGCCAGCAGTCCCGATTCCGGGACAGCGAAAAATAATGAAAAACTGTTTTTT CASSPDSGTAKNNEKLFF TRBV28 - TRBJ1-4 TRBD1
TGTGCCACCAGCAGAGCTAGCGGGAGTTTGGGAGAGACCCAGTACTTC CATSRASGSLGETQYF TRBV15 - TRBJ2-5 TRBD2
TGCGCCAGCAGCCCCCGGACTAGCGGGGCGAACACCGGGGAGCTGTTTTTT CASSPRTSGANTGELFF TRBV5-1 - TRBJ2-2 TRBD2
TGTGCCTGGAGTCCCCGTCGGACAGGAGATGGCTACACCTTC CAWSPRRTGDGYTF TRBV30 once TRBJ1-2 TRBD1
TGTGCCAGCAGCTCGGGACTAGCGGGGTACAATGAGCAGTTCTTC CASSSGLAGYNEQFF TRBV11-2 - TRBJ2-1 TRBD2
TGTGCCAGCAGTCCGGGAGGGGGACAAGAGACCCAGTACTTC CASSPGGGQETQYF TRBV4-2 - TRBJ2-5 TRBD2
TGTGCCAGCAGTCGCGGGACTAGCGGATCCTACGAGCAGTACTTC CASSRGTSGSYEQYF TRBV27 - TRBJ2-7 TRBD2
TGTGCCAGCCTAGGGGTGGCGGAGACTGAAGCTTTCTTT CASLGVAETEAFF TRBV6-5 - TRBJ1-1 -
TGCAGCGTTGACCAGGGGGGATACGAGCAGTACTTC CSVDQGGYEQYF TRBV29-1 - TRBJ2-7 -
TGCAGCGTCGGACAAACCTCTGGAAACACCATATATTTT CSVGQTSGNTIYF TRBV29-1 once TRBJ1-3 -
TGTGCCAGCATGCTATCGAACCAAGAGACCCAGTACTTC CASMLSNQETQYF TRBV5-4 - TRBJ2-5 -
TGTGCCAGCAGCCAAAACCGGGACCAAGAGACCCAGTACTTC CASSQNRDQETQYF TRBV4-2 - TRBJ2-5 -
TGTGCCAGCAGCCCCGGGACAGCCTCTAACTATGGCTACACCTTC CASSPGTASNYGYTF TRBV7-8 - TRBJ1-2 TRBD1
TGCGCCAGCAGCTTGGGGGGGGTAGCCTACAATGAGCAGTTCTTC CASSLGGVAYNEQFF TRBV5-1 - TRBJ2-1 -
TGTGCCAGCAGCGGGGGGGGGTACAATGAGCAGTTCTTC CASSGGGYNEQFF TRBV11-3 - TRBJ2-1 TRBD2
TGCGCCAGCAGCTTGGCTCTAGCGGGCCTCACAGATACGCAGTATTTT CASSLALAGLTDTQYF TRBV5-1 - TRBJ2-3 TRBD2
TGTGCCAGCAGCTTACGGCGTTTCGGGTCGACCAATGAGCAGTTCTTC CASSLRRFGSTNEQFF TRBV7-9 once TRBJ2-1 -
TGTGCCAGCAGCTTAGTTGGGTGGGAGGGCCAAGAGACCCAGTACTTC CASSLVGWEGQETQYF TRBV7-9 - TRBJ2-5 TRBD2
TGTGCCAGCAGCTCCGGACAGGACTATGGCTACACCTTC CASSSGQDYGYTF TRBV11-3 few TRBJ1-2 TRBD1
TGTGCCAGCAGCGTCGGGACAGGGTCGAGGGAGCAGTACTTC CASSVGTGSREQYF TRBV9 - TRBJ2-7 TRBD1
TGTGCCAGCAGTTTATCCAGCGGGAGCTCCTACAATGAGCAGTTCTTC CASSLSSGSSYNEQFF TRBV28 - TRBJ2-1 TRBD2
TGTGCCAGCAGGAGTAGCGGGAGTTACGAGCAGTACTTC CASRSSGSYEQYF TRBV27 once TRBJ2-7 TRBD2
TGTGCCAGTAGCCTTGAGGACAACAATCAGCCCCAGCATTTT CASSLEDNNQPQHF TRBV19 - TRBJ1-5 -
TGCGCCAGCAGCCAACAGGGCTACGAGCAGTACTTC CASSQQGYEQYF TRBV4-3 - TRBJ2-7 -
TGTGCCAGTAGTACTACACCGGGACCCCGGGGGTTGACTAATGAAAAACTGTTTTTT CASSTTPGPRGLTNEKLFF TRBV19 - TRBJ1-4 -
TGTGCCAGCAGTGGGACTAGCGGGAGAAGGGAGACCCAGTACTTC CASSGTSGRRETQYF TRBV6-5 - TRBJ2-5 TRBD2
TGTGCCAGCAGCCGTAGGGACTTTAATGAAAAACTGTTTTTT CASSRRDFNEKLFF TRBV2 - TRBJ1-4 -
TGTGCCTGGAGACAGGGAAGGGGCACAGATACGCAGTATTTT CAWRQGRGTDTQYF TRBV30 - TRBJ2-3 -
TGTGCCAGAAGCTTGGCAGGGGGCAAGGTCTGGCGGGGAGTGGGGAAAACCAAAAACATTCAGTACTTC CARSLAGGKVWRGVGKTKNIQYF TRBV5-3 few TRBJ2-4 TRBD1
TGTGCCACCAGCAGACCCAAGGGAGCCCAAGAGACCCAGTACTTC CATSRPKGAQETQYF TRBV15 - TRBJ2-5 -
TGTGCCAGCAGCTGGCAAGGCAATCAGCCCCAGCATTTT CASSWQGNQPQHF TRBV5-4 few TRBJ1-5 -
TGTGCCAGCAGCTCCCGCGGTACCCCTTGGACTGAAGCTTTCTTT CASSSRGTPWTEAFF TRBV9 - TRBJ1-1 -
TGCGCCAGCAGCCAAGACAGGGCGGAAAACGGCTATGGCTACACCTTC CASSQDRAENGYGYTF TRBV4-3 - TRBJ1-2 -
TGTGCCAGCAGCTTAACGGGACAGGGAGTCAACGAGCAGTACTTC CASSLTGQGVNEQYF TRBV11-3 few TRBJ2-7 TRBD1
TGCGCCAGCAGCCCTGGCGGTACACTCACTGAAGCTTTCTTT CASSPGGTLTEAFF TRBV5-1 - TRBJ1-1 -
TGTGCCAGCAGCCTGACAGGGGGCCAGCCCCAGCATTTT CASSLTGGQPQHF TRBV11-2 - TRBJ1-5 TRBD1
TGCGCCAGCAGAATCAGTCCTCTTCTCTCTGGAAACACCATATATTTT CASRISPLLSGNTIYF TRBV5-1 - TRBJ1-3 -
TGTGCCAGCGGCTTTAACGGACAGATTGAAGCTTTCTTT CASGFNGQIEAFF TRBV7-8 - TRBJ1-1 -
TGTGCCAGCAGTCAGGGACAGGAAGTTAACTATGGCTACACCTTC CASSQGQEVNYGYTF TRBV6-5 once TRBJ1-2 TRBD1
TGTGCCAGCAGCCCCTTCACAGAGAACTATGGCTACACCTTC CASSPFTENYGYTF TRBV7-2 - TRBJ1-2 -